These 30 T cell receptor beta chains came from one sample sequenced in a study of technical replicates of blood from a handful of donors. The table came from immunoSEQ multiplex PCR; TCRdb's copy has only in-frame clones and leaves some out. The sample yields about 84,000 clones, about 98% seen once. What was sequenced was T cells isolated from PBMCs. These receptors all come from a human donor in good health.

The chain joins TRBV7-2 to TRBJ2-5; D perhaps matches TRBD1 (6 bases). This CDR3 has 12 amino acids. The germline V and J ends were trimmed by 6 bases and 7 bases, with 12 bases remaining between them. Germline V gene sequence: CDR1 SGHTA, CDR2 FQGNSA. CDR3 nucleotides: TGTGCCAGCAGACAGGGAGATGGGACCCAGTACTTC. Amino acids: CASRQGDGTQYF.

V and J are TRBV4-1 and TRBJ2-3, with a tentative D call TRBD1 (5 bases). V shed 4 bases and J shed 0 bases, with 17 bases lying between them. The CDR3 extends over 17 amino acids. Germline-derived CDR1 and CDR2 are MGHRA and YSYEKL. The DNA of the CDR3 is TGCGCCAGCAGCCTTAGAACAGGTCAATATAGCACAGATACGCAGTATTTT. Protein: CASSLRTGQYSTDTQYF.

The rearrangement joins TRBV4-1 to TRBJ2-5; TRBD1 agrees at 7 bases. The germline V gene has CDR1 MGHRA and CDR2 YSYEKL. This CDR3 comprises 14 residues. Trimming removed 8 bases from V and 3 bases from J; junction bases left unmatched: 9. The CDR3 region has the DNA TGCGCCAGCTCAGGGACCAGGGGGAAAGAGACCCAGTACTTC. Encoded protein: CASSGTRGKETQYF.

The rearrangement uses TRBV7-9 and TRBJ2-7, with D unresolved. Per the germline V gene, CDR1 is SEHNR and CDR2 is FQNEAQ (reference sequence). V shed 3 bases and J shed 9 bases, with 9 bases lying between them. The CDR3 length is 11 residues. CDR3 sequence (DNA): TGTGCCAGCAGCTTTGATGACTGGCAGTACTTC. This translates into CASSFDDWQYF. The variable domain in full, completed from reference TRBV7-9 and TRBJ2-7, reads DTGVSQNPRHKITKRGQNVTFRCDPISEHNRLYWYRQTLGQGPEFLTYFQNEAQLEKSRLLSDRFSAERPKGSFSTLEIQRTEQGDSAMYLCASSFDDWQYFGPGTRLTVT.

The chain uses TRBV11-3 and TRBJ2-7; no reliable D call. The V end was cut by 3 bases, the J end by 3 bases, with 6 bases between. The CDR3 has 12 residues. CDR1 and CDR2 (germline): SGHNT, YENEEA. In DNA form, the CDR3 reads TGTGCCAGCAGCTTCAGAAACTACGAGCAGTACTTC. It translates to CASSFRNYEQYF. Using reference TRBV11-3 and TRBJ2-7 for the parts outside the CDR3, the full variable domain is EAGVVQSPRYKIIEKKQPVAFWCNPISGHNTLYWYLQNLGQGPELLIRYENEEAVDDSQLPKDRFSAERLKGVDSTLKIQPAELGDSAVYLCASSFRNYEQYFGPGTRLTVT.

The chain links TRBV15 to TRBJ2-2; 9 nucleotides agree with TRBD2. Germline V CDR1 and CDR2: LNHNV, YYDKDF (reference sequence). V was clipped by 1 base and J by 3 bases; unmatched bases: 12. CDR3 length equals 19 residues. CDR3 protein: CATSRAGFTAGGDTGELFF. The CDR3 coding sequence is TGTGCCACCAGCAGAGCGGGGTTCACGGCGGGAGGGGACACCGGGGAGCTGTTTTTT.

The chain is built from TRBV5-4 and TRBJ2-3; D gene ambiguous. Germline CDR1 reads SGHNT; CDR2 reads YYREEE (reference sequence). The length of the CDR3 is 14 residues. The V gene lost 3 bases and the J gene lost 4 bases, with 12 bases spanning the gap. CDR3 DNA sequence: TGTGCCAGCAGCTCCTCCCTATACTCAGATACGCAGTATTTT. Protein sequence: CASSSSLYSDTQYF.

This CDR3 is CASSRRTGWGTEAFF. CDR3 DNA: TGTGCCAGCAGTCGAAGGACAGGATGGGGCACTGAAGCTTTCTTT. The V call is TRBV6-1, the J call TRBJ1-1; the match to TRBD1 covers 7 bases. CDR1 is MNHNS, CDR2 SASEGT, per germline. The CDR3 contains 15 residues. The V and J ends lost 5 bases and 4 bases, in that order; junction bases with no gene match: 10.

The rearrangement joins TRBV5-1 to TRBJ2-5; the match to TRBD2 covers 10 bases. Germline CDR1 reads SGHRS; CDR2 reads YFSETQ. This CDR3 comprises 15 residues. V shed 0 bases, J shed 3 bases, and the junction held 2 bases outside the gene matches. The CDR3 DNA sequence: TGCGCCAGCAGCTTGGTCGGACTAGCGGAAGAGACCCAGTACTTC. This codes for CASSLVGLAEETQYF.

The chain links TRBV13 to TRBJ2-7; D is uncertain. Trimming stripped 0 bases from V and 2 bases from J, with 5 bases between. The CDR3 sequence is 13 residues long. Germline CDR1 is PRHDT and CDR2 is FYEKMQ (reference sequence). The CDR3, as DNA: TGTGCCAGCAGCTTAGGCATTCCCTACGAGCAGTACTTC. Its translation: CASSLGIPYEQYF.

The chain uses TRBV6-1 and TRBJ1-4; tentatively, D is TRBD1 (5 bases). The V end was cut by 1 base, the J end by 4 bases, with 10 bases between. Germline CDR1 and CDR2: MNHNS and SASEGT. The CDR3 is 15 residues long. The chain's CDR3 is CASSEDRRDNEKLFF. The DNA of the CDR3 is TGTGCCAGCAGTGAAGACAGGAGAGATAATGAAAAACTGTTTTTT.

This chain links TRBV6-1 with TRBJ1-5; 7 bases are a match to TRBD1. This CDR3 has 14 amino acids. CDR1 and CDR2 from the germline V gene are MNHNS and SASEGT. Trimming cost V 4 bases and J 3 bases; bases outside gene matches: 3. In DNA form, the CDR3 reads TGTGCCAGCAGTGCAGGGGGGTACAATCAGCCCCAGCATTTT. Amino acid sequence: CASSAGGYNQPQHF.

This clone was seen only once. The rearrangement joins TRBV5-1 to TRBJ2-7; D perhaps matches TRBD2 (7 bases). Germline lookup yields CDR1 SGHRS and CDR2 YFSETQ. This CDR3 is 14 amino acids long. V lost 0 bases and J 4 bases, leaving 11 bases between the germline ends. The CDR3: CASSLEGGGYEQYF. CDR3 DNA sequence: TGCGCCAGCAGCTTGGAAGGGGGGGGTTACGAGCAGTACTTC.

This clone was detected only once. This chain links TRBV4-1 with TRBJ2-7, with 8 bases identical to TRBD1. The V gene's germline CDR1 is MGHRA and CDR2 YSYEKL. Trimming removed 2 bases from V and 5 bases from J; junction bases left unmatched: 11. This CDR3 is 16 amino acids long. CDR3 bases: TGCGCCAGCAGCCAAACCACCGGGACAGGAGGCAACGAGCAGTACTTC. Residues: CASSQTTGTGGNEQYF.

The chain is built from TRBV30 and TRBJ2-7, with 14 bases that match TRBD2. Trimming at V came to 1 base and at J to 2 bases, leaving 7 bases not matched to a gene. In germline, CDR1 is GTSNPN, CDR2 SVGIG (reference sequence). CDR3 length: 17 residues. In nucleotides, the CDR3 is TGTGCCTGGAGTGCTACGATGACTAGCGGGGGGGCCTACGAGCAGTACTTC. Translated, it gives CAWSATMTSGGAYEQYF.

In DNA form, the CDR3 reads TGTGCCAGCAGAGACATAGGACAGCCCAAAAACATTCAGTACTTC. Amino acids: CASRDIGQPKNIQYF. The chain carries TRBV6-1 and TRBJ2-4, with TRBD1 as a possible D gene (6 bases). Trimming stripped 6 bases from V and 2 bases from J, with 14 bases between. CDR1 and CDR2 (germline): MNHNS, SASEGT. The CDR3 extends over 15 amino acids.

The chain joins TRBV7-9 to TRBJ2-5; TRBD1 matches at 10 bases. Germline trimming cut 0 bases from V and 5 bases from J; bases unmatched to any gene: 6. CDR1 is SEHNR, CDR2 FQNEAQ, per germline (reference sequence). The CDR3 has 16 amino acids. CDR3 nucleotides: TGTGCCAGCAGCTTAGCGCTGGGACAGGGGCTGGAGACCCAGTACTTC. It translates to CASSLALGQGLETQYF.

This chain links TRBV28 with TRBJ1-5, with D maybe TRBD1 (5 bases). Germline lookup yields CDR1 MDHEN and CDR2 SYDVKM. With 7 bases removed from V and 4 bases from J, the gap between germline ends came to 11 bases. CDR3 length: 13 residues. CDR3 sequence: CASTLRGNQPQHF. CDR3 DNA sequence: TGTGCCAGCACCCTCCGGGGGAATCAGCCCCAGCATTTT.

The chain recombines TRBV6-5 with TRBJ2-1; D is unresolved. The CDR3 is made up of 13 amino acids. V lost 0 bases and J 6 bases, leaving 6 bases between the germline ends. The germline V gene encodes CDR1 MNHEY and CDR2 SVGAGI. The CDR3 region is CASSYSRGNEQFF. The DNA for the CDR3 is TGTGCCAGCAGTTACTCGAGAGGCAATGAGCAGTTCTTC.

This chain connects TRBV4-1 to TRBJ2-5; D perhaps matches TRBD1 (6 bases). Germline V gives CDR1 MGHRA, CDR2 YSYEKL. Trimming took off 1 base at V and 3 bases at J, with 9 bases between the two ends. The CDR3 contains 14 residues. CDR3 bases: TGCGCCAGCAGCCAAGTAACAGGGAAAGAGACCCAGTACTTC. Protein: CASSQVTGKETQYF.

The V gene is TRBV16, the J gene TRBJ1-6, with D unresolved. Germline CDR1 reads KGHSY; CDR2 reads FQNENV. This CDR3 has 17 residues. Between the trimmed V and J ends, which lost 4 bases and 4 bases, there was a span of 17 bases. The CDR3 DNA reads TGTGCCAGCAGCCCTAGCCGGTCGGTTCCTTATAATTCACCCCTCCACTTT. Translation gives CASSPSRSVPYNSPLHF.

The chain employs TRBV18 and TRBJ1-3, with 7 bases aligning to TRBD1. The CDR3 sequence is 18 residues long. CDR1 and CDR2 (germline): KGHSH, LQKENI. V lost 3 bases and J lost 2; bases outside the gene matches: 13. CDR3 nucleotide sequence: TGTGCCAGCTCACCCACGGGAAACAGGGGCATAACTGGAAACACCATATATTTT. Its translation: CASSPTGNRGITGNTIYF. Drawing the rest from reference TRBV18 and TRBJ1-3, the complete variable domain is NAGVMQNPRHLVRRRGQEARLRCSPMKGHSHVYWYRQLPEEGLKFMVYLQKENIIDESGMPKERFSAEFPKEGPSILRIQQVVRGDSAAYFCASSPTGNRGITGNTIYFGEGSWLTVV.

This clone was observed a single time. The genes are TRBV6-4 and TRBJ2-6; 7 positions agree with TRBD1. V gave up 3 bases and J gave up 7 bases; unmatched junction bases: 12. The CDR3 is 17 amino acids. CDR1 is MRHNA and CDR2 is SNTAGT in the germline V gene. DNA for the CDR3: TGTGCCAGCAGTGAAGACAGGGTTAACATAGTAGCCAACGTCCTGACTTTC. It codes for CASSEDRVNIVANVLTF.

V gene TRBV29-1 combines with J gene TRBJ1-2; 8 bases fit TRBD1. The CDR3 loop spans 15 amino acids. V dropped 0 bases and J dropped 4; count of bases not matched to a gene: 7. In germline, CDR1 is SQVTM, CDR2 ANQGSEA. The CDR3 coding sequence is TGCAGCGTTGAAGATGAGACAGGGGATTCCTATGGCTACACCTTC. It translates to CSVEDETGDSYGYTF.

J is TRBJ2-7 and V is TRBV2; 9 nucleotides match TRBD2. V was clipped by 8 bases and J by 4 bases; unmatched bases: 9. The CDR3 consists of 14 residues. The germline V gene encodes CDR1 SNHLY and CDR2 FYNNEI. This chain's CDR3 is CASWRVAGAYEQYF. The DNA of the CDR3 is TGTGCCAGCTGGAGGGTAGCGGGGGCTTACGAGCAGTACTTC.

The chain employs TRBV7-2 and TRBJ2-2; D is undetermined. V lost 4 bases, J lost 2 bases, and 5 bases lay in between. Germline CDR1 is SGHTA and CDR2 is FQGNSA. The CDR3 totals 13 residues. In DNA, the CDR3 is TGTGCCAGCAGCTCCATTAACACCGGGGAGCTGTTTTTT. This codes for CASSSINTGELFF.

CDR3: CASSSGQGLYEQYF. In DNA form, the CDR3 reads TGTGCCAGCAGCTCCGGACAGGGGCTCTACGAGCAGTACTTC. The genes are TRBV13 and TRBJ2-7; 9 bases agree with TRBD1. The germline gives CDR1 PRHDT, CDR2 FYEKMQ (reference sequence). The CDR3 loop spans 14 amino acids. V trimming: 4 bases; J trimming: 3 bases; junction bases outside the gene matches: 4.

The CDR3 sequence is CASSSWDSSGNTIYF. CDR3 bases: TGTGCCAGCAGCTCTTGGGACAGCAGTGGAAACACCATATATTTT. J is TRBJ1-3 and V is TRBV7-2; 7 nucleotides line up with TRBD1. The germline CDR1 and CDR2 sequences are SGHTA and FQGNSA. The CDR3 loop spans 15 amino acids. Losses at the gene ends were 4 bases for V and 3 bases for J; bases not matched to a gene: 6.

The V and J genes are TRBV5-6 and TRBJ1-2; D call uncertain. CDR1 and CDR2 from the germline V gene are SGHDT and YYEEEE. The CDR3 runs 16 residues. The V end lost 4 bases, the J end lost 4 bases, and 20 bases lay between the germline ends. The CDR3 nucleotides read TGTGCCAGCAGCCCTCCTAGTTCGGGGTTGGCCTATGGCTACACCTTC. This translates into CASSPPSSGLAYGYTF.

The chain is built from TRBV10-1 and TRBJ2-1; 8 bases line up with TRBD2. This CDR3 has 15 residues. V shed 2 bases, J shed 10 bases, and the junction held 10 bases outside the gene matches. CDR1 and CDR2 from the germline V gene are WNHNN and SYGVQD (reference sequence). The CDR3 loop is CASSEGTGGPEEQFF. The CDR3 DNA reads TGCGCCAGCAGTGAGGGGACGGGAGGGCCGGAGGAGCAGTTCTTC.